A selection of T cell receptor beta chains follows, all from one sample in a study of T cell responses to AZD1222 COVID-19 vaccine. Produced via immunoSEQ multiplex PCR; TCRdb's table is partial and in-frame only. Seen here are about 140,000 clones, around 90% observed once, and the top ten hold roughly 3.9%. Material: peripheral blood, obtained 28 days after the second AZD1222 dose. These receptors all stem from an adult who received the AZD1222 COVID-19 vaccine. Both conserved end residues are part of each CDR3. Fields, in order: clone size, J gene, D gene, V gene, CDR3 protein, CDR3 DNA. D genes are given only for firm matches. Rows may omit the clone size; those that give it use once, few, many or a size class.

>NA|TRBJ1-2|NA|TRBV9
CASSVDSGRYGYTF
TGTGCCAGCAGCGTCGACTCAGGTCGCTATGGCTACACCTTC
>NA|TRBJ2-7|NA|TRBV28
CASSFGPDNPSTYEQYF
TGTGCCAGCAGTTTCGGGCCCGACAACCCCTCTACCTACGAGCAGTACTTC
>once|TRBJ1-2|NA|TRBV7-2
CASSLLAGYTF
TGTGCCAGCAGCTTACTTGCTGGCTACACCTTC
>NA|TRBJ2-2|NA|TRBV4-2
CASSQVLGGSNTGELFF
TGTGCCAGCAGCCAAGTTCTCGGGGGTTCGAACACCGGGGAGCTGTTTTTT
>NA|TRBJ1-3|NA|TRBV7-2
CASSLEGIGNTIYF
TGTGCCAGCAGCTTAGAGGGAATCGGAAACACCATATATTTT
>NA|TRBJ2-1|TRBD2|TRBV5-1
CASSFTWTSGSGNEQFF
TGCGCCAGCAGCTTCACCTGGACTAGCGGGAGTGGCAATGAGCAGTTCTTC
>NA|TRBJ2-1|NA|TRBV18
CASSPPVATEGEQFF
TGTGCCAGCTCACCACCAGTGGCGACTGAGGGTGAGCAGTTCTTC
>NA|TRBJ2-3|NA|TRBV6-4
CASSKSTGFTDTQYF
TGTGCCAGCAGTAAAAGTACGGGTTTCACAGATACGCAGTATTTT
>NA|TRBJ2-2|NA|TRBV10-2
CASRGLRGAGELFF
TGCGCCAGCAGGGGATTAAGAGGAGCCGGGGAGCTGTTTTTT
>NA|TRBJ2-1|NA|TRBV27
CASSSLRRLLGDEQFF
TGTGCCAGCAGTTCGCTCCGTCGCTTGCTCGGAGATGAGCAGTTCTTC
>NA|TRBJ2-6|NA|TRBV27
CASRGQPGANVLTF
TGTGCCAGCAGAGGTCAACCTGGGGCCAACGTCCTGACTTTC
>NA|TRBJ2-1|TRBD2|TRBV6-2/TRBV6-3
CASSYTSGGASRNEQFF
TGTGCCAGCAGTTATACTAGCGGGGGGGCGTCACGTAATGAGCAGTTCTTC
>once|TRBJ1-5|TRBD1|TRBV6-4
CASNLTWTGRDQPQHF
TGTGCCAGCAACTTGACATGGACAGGTCGAGATCAGCCCCAGCATTTT
>NA|TRBJ2-2|TRBD2|TRBV7-3
CASSLASGSPGELFF
TGTGCCAGCAGCTTGGCTAGCGGGAGCCCCGGGGAGCTGTTTTTT
>NA|TRBJ2-2|NA|TRBV2
CASSVGRNTGELFF
TGTGCCAGCAGTGTTGGCAGAAACACCGGGGAGCTGTTTTTT
>NA|TRBJ2-3|NA|TRBV5-1
CASSLVRTRGDTQYF
TGCGCCAGCAGCTTGGTTCGAACCCGGGGAGATACGCAGTATTTT
>NA|TRBJ1-2|NA|TRBV7-8
CASRLGGSLGGYTF
TGTGCCAGCAGACTGGGGGGGTCCTTAGGAGGCTACACCTTC
>few|TRBJ2-1|TRBD2|TRBV19
CASSPRRTSGDVDNEQFF
TGTGCCAGTAGTCCGCGCCGGACTAGCGGGGATGTTGACAATGAGCAGTTCTTC
>NA|TRBJ2-1|NA|TRBV27
CASSLEAGWTVYNEQFF
TGTGCCAGCAGTTTAGAAGCTGGGTGGACAGTTTACAATGAGCAGTTCTTC
>NA|TRBJ2-1|NA|TRBV7-2
CASSPSSAHNEQFF
TGTGCCAGCAGCCCATCTAGCGCACACAATGAGCAGTTCTTC
>NA|TRBJ2-7|NA|TRBV28
CASSLSGPSYEQYF
TGTGCCAGCAGTTTAAGTGGGCCCTCCTACGAGCAGTACTTC
>NA|TRBJ2-3|NA|TRBV7-2
CASSFVLGGADTQYF
TGTGCCAGCAGCTTTGTGTTGGGGGGCGCAGATACGCAGTATTTT
>NA|TRBJ2-5|NA|TRBV3-1/TRBV3-2
CASSQESLSRETQYF
TGTGCCAGCAGCCAAGAAAGCTTATCTCGGGAGACCCAGTACTTC
>NA|TRBJ1-4|NA|TRBV18
CASSPGRSNEKLFF
TGTGCCAGCTCACCGGGGCGGTCGAATGAAAAACTGTTTTTT
>NA|TRBJ1-1|NA|TRBV5-1
CASSLDYQGTEAFF
TGCGCCAGCAGCTTGGACTACCAGGGGACTGAAGCTTTCTTT
>NA|TRBJ1-5|TRBD1|TRBV5-5
CASSLTGGGNQPQHF
TGTGCCAGCAGCTTAACAGGGGGTGGCAATCAGCCCCAGCATTTT
>NA|TRBJ2-7|NA|TRBV7-8
CASSLRQEGEQYF
TGTGCCAGCAGCTTAAGGCAGGAGGGCGAGCAGTACTTC
>NA|TRBJ2-3|NA|TRBV20-1
CSAEAQDTQYF
TGCAGTGCCGAGGCCCAGGATACGCAGTATTTT
>NA|TRBJ2-1|TRBD1|TRBV5-3
CARSFGARRGPGEQFF
TGTGCCAGAAGCTTCGGGGCTCGAAGGGGGCCCGGTGAGCAGTTCTTC
>few|TRBJ2-1|TRBD1|TRBV7-9
CASSSTSMDRDHYNEQFF
TGTGCCAGCAGCTCGACCTCGATGGACAGGGACCACTACAATGAGCAGTTCTTC
>NA|TRBJ1-1|TRBD1|TRBV28
CASSFQGARTEAFF
TGTGCCAGCAGTTTCCAGGGGGCGCGCACTGAAGCTTTCTTT